This T cell receptor (beta chain) derives from a study of early T cells in non-severe SARS-CoV-2 infection. General study findings and limits: The study's VDJdb matching favored anti-spike CD8 responses and missed private and CD4 specificities.

On this clonotype itself: Its antigen is still unknown.

TCRdb re-analysed the 5' RACE reads in MiXCR, keeping a single row per CDR3 protein. The data hold around 83,000 distinct CDR3 sequences, with roughly a tenth observed a single time. The CDR3 loop spans 14 amino acids. Per the germline V gene, CDR1 is LNHNV and CDR2 is YYDKDF (reference sequence). V was trimmed by 1 base and J by 3 bases, leaving 9 bases between them. The V and J genes are TRBV15 and TRBJ2-5, with D uncertain. Source: whole blood, taken at baseline. The sequence derives from an adult who was a healthcare worker with PCR-confirmed SARS-CoV-2 infection or an uninfected control (not recorded which). In DNA, the CDR3 is TGTGCCACCAGCAGAGTCGGCAGAGAAGAGACCCAGTACTTC. The encoded protein is CATSRVGREETQYF. The complete variable domain, with remaining parts taken from reference TRBV15 and TRBJ2-5, reads DAMVIQNPRYQVTQFGKPVTLSCSQTLNHNVMYWYQQKSSQAPKLLFHYYDKDFNNEADTPDNFQSRRPNTSFCFLDIRSPGLGDTAMYLCATSRVGREETQYFGPGTRLLVL.